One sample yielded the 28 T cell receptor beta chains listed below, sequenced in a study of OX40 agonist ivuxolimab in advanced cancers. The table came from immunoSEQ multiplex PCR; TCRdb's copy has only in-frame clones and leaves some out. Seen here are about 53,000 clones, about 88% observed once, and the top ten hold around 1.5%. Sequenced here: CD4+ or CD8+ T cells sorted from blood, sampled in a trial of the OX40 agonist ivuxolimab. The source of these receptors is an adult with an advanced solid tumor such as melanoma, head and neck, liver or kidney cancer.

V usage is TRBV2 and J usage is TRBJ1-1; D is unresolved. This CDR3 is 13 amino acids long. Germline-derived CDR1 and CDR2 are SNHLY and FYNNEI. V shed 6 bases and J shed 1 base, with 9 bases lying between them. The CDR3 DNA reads TGTGCCAGCAGAGGAGATAGGAACACTGAAGCTTTCTTT. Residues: CASRGDRNTEAFF.

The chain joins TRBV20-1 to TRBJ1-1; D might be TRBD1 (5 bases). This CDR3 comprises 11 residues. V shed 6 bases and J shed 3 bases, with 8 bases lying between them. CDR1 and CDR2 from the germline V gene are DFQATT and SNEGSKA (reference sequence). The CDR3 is CSAGGYTEAFF. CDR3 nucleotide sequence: TGCAGTGCCGGGGGGTACACTGAAGCTTTCTTT.

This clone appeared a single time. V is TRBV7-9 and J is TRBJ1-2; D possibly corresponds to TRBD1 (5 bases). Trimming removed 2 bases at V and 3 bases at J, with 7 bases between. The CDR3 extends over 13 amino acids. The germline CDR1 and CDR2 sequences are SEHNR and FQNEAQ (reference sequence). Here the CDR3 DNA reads TGTGCCAGCAGCTTACCGGGGGACTATGGCTACACCTTC. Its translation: CASSLPGDYGYTF.

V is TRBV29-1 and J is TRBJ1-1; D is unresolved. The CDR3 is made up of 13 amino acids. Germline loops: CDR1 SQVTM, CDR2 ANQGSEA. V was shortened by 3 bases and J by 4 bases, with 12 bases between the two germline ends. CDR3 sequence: CSVEKGTGTEAFF. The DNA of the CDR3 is TGCAGCGTTGAGAAGGGCACCGGCACTGAAGCTTTCTTT.

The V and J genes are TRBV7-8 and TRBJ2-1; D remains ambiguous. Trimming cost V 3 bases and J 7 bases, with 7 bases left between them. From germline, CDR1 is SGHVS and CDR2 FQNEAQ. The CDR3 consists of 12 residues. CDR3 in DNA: TGTGCCAGCAGCTTCGTCAATAATGAGCAGTTCTTC. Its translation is CASSFVNNEQFF.

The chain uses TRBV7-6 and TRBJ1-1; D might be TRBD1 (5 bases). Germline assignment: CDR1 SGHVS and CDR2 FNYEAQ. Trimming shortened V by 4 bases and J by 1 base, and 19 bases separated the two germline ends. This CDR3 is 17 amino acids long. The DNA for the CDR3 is TGTGCCAGCAGCTCCACTACGGGACCGACAGCGAACACTGAAGCTTTCTTT. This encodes CASSSTTGPTANTEAFF.

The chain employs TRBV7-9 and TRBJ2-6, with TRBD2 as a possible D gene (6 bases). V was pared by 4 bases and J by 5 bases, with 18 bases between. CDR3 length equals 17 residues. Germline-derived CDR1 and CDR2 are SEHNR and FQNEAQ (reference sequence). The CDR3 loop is CASSSLATESRANVLTF. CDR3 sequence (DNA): TGTGCCAGCAGCTCCCTAGCGACGGAGTCTCGGGCCAACGTCCTGACTTTC.

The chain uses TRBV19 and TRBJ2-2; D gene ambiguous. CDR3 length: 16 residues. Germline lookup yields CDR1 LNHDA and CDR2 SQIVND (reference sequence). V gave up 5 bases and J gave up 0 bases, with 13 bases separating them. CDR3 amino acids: CASSQRTVPNTGELFF. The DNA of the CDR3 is TGTGCCAGTAGTCAGAGGACGGTCCCGAACACCGGGGAGCTGTTTTTT.

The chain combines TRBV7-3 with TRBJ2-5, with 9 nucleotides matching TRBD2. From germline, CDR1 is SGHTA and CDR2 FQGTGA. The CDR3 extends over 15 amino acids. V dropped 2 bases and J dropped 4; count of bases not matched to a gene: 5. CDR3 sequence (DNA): TGTGCCAGCAGCTTAGGTAGCGGGAGAGGAGAGACCCAGTACTTC. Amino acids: CASSLGSGRGETQYF. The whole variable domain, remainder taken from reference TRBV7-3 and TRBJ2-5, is GAGVSQTPSNKVTEKGKYVELRCDPISGHTALYWYRQSLGQGPEFLIYFQGTGAADDSGLPNDRFFAVRPEGSVSTLKIQRTERGDSAVYLCASSLGSGRGETQYFGPGTRLLVL.

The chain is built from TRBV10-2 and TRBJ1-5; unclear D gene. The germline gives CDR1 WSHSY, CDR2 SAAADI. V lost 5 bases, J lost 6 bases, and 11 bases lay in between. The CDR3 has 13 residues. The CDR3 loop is CASSKSGSQPQHF. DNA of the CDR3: TGCGCCAGCAGTAAGAGTGGGAGTCAGCCCCAGCATTTT.

Written as DNA, the CDR3 is TGTGCCAGCAGGGCGGGAGGAGACACCGGGGAGCTGTTTTTT. It yields the protein CASRAGGDTGELFF. V is TRBV9 and J is TRBJ2-2, with 8 positions matching TRBD2. V lost 5 bases to trimming and J lost 3 bases; unmatched junction nucleotides: 3. The V gene's germline CDR1 is SGDLS and CDR2 YYNGEE. The CDR3 has 14 residues.

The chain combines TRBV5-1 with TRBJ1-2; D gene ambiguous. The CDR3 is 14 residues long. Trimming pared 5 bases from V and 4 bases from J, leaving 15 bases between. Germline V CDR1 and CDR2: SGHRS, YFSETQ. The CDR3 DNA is TGCGCCAGCAGAAAACAAACGGGTCCCTATGGCTACACCTTC. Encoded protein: CASRKQTGPYGYTF.

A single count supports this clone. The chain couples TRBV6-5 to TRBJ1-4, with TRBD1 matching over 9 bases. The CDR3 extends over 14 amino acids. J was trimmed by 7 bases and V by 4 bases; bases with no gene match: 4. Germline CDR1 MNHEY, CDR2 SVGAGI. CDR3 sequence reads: CASSFGQGSEKLFF. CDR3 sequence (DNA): TGTGCCAGCAGTTTCGGACAGGGGTCTGAAAAACTGTTTTTT.

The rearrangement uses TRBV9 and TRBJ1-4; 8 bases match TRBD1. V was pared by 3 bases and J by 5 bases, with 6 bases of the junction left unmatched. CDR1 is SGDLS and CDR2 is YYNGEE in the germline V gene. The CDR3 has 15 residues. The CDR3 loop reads CASSEDREGNEKLFF. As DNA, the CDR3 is TGTGCCAGCAGCGAGGACAGGGAGGGGAATGAAAAACTGTTTTTT.

CDR3 in amino acids: CASSTEGGGFETQYF. In DNA form, the CDR3 reads TGTGCCAGCAGTACCGAAGGAGGGGGATTTGAGACCCAGTACTTC. The chain carries TRBV28 and TRBJ2-5; D possibly uses TRBD1 or TRBD2 (6 bases each). The CDR3 covers 15 residues. CDR1 is MDHEN and CDR2 is SYDVKM in the germline V gene. V shed 5 bases and J shed 5 bases, with 18 bases lying between them.

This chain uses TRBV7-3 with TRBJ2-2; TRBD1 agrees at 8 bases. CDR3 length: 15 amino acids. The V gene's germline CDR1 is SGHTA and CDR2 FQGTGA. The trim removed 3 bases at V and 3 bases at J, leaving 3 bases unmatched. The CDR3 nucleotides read TGTGCCAGCAGCTTGCGGACAGGGTACACCGGGGAGCTGTTTTTT. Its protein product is CASSLRTGYTGELFF. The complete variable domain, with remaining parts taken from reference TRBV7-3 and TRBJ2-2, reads GAGVSQTPSNKVTEKGKYVELRCDPISGHTALYWYRQSLGQGPEFLIYFQGTGAADDSGLPNDRFFAVRPEGSVSTLKIQRTERGDSAVYLCASSLRTGYTGELFFGEGSRLTVL.

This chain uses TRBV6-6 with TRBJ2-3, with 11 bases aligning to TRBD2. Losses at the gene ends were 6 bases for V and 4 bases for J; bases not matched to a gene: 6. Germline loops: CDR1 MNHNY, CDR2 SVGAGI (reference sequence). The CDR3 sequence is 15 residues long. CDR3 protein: CASRRPSGGSDTQYF. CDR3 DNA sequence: TGTGCCAGCAGGCGGCCTAGCGGGGGGTCAGATACGCAGTATTTT.

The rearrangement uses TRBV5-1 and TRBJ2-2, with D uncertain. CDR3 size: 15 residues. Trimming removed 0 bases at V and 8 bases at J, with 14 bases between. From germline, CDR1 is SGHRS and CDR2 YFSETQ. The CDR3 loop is CASSLGPERNGELFF. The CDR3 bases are TGCGCCAGCAGCTTGGGGCCGGAGAGGAATGGGGAGCTGTTTTTT.

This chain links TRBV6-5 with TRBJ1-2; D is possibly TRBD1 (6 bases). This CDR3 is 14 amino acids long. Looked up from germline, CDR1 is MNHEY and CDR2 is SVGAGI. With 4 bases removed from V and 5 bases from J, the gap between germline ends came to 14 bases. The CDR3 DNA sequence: TGTGCCAGCAGTTGGGGGGCAGGTTCGTATGGCTACACCTTC. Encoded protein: CASSWGAGSYGYTF.

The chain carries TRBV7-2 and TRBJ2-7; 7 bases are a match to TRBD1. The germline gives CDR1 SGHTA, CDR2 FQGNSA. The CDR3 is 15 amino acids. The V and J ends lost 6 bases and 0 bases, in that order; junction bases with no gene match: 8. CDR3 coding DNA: TGTGCCAGCAGTTCTGGACAGGTCAACTCCTACGAGCAGTACTTC. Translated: CASSSGQVNSYEQYF. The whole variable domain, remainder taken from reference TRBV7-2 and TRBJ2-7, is GAGVSQSPSNKVTEKGKDVELRCDPISGHTALYWYRQSLGQGLEFLIYFQGNSAPDKSGLPSDRFSAERTGGSVSTLTIQRTQQEDSAVYLCASSSGQVNSYEQYFGPGTRLTVT.

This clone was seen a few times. The chain's CDR3 is CATSRVSGGLNIQYF. Here the CDR3 DNA reads TGTGCCACCAGCAGAGTTAGCGGGGGATTAAACATTCAGTACTTC. The rearrangement joins TRBV15 to TRBJ2-4, with 9 positions matching TRBD2. The CDR3 consists of 15 residues. Unmatched junction bases numbered 4, after V lost 1 base and J lost 6 bases. Germline assignment: CDR1 LNHNV and CDR2 YYDKDF (reference sequence).

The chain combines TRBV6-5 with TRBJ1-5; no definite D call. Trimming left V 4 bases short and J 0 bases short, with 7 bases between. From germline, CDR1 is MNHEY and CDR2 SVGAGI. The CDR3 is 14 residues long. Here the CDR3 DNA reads TGTGCCAGCAGTTCAAGGTTTAGCAATCAGCCCCAGCATTTT. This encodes CASSSRFSNQPQHF.

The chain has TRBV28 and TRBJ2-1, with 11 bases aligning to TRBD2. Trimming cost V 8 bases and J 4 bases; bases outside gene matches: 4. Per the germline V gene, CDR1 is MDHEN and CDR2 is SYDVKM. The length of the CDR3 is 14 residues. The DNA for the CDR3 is TGTGCCAGCCTACTAGCGGGGGCTTACAATGAGCAGTTCTTC. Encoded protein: CASLLAGAYNEQFF.

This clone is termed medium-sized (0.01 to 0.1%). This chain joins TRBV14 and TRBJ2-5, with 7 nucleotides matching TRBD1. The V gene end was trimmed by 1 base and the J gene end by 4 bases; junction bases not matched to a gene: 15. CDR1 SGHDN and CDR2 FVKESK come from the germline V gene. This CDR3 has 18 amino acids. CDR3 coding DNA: TGTGCCAGCAGCCAAGGCCCTCCCGACAGGGTACGGCGAGAGACCCAGTACTTC. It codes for CASSQGPPDRVRRETQYF.

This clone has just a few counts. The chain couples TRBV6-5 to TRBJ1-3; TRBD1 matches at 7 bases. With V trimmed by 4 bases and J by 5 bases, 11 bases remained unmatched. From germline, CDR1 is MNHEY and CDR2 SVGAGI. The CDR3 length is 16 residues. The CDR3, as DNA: TGTGCCAGCAGTTCCCTCGACAGGGAGATTAGAAACACCATATATTTT. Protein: CASSSLDREIRNTIYF.

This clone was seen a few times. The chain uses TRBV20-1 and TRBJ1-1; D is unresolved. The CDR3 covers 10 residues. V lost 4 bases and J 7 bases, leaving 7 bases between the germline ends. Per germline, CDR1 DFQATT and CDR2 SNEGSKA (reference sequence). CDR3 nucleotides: TGCAGTGCTAACAGAGTTGAAGCTTTCTTT. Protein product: CSANRVEAFF.

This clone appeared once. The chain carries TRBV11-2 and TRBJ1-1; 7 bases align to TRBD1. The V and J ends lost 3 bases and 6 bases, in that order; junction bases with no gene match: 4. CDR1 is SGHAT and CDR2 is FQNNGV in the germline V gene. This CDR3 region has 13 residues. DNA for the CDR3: TGTGCCAGCAGCTTGACAGGGTCGTCTGAAGCTTTCTTT. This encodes CASSLTGSSEAFF.

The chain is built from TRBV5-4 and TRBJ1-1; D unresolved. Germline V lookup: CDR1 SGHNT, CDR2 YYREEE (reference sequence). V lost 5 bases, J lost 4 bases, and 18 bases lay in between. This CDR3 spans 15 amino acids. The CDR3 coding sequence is TGTGCCAGCAGGGTGGACTCCCTGGGGAGCACTGAAGCTTTCTTT. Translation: CASRVDSLGSTEAFF.